This T cell receptor (beta chain) was obtained from a study of blood T cell repertoires in COVID-19. At the level of the study: Material from acute and convalescent COVID-19 was sourced from the United States, Italy and Spain. Sample material is recorded as cDNA or gDNA derived from T cells, B-cell-depleted T cells, or PBMCs.

Authors' analysis steps: Counts of nucleated cells, estimated from reference gene primer amplification, were obtained. Some clones are missing from TCRdb's copy, which holds only in-frame ones; the method was immunoSEQ multiplex PCR. V and J calls and clone size are those listed in that table; D and trimming were worked out from the DNA. This sample yields about 200,000 clones, of which roughly four fifths are seen a single time; about 8% belongs to the top ten. Per germline, CDR1 MGHRA and CDR2 YSYEKL. The CDR3 length is 16 residues. Trimming took 1 base from V and 3 from J, leaving 15 bases between them.

The receptor comes from a woman aged 45 to 65 with active or convalescent COVID-19. The sample taken for sequencing was peripheral blood. V gene TRBV4-1 combines with J gene TRBJ1-2; possibly TRBD1 for D (6 bases). CDR3 nucleotide sequence: TGCGCCAGCAGCCAAGGTCCGCAGGGGAGCTACTATGGCTACACCTTC. Amino acids: CASSQGPQGSYYGYTF.